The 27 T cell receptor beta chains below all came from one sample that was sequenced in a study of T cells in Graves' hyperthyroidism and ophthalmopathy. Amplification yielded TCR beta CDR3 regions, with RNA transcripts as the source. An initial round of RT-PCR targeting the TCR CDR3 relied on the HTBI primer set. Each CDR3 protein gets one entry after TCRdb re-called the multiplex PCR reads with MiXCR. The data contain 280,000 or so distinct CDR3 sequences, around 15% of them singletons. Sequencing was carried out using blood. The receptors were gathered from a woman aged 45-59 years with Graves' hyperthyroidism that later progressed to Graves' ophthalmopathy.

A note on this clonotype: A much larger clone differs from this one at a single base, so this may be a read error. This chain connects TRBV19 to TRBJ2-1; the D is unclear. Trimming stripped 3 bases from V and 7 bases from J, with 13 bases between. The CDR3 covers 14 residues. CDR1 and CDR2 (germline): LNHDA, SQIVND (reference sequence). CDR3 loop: CASSIETSRNEQFF. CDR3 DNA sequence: TGTGCCAGTAGTATCGAGACTTCACGGAATGAGCAGTTCTTC. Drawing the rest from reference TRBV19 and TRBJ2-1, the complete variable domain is DGGITQSPKYLFRKEGQNVTLSCEQNLNHDAMYWYRQDPGQGLRLIYYSQIVNDFQKGDIAEGYSVSREKKESFPLTVTSAQKNPTAFYLCASSIETSRNEQFFGPGTRLTVL.

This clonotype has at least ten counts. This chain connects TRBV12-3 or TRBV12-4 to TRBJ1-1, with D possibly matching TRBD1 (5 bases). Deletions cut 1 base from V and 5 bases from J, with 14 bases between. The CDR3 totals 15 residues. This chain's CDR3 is CASSLVGRARTEAFF. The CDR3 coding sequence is TGTGCCAGCAGTTTAGTGGGACGGGCTAGAACTGAAGCTTTCTTT.

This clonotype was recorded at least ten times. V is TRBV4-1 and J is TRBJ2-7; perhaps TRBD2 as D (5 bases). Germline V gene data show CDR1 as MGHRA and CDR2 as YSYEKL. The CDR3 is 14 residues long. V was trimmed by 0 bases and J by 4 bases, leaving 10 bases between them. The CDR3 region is CASSQEPGRYEQYF. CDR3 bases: TGCGCCAGCAGCCAAGAACCGGGAAGATACGAGCAGTACTTC.

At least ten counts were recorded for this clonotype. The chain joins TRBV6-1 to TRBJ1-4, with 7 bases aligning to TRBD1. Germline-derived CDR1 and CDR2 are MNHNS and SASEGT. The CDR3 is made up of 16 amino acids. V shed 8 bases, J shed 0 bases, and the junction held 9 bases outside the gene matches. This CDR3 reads CASRDSGIATNEKLFF. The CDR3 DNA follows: TGTGCCAGCCGGGACAGTGGGATTGCAACTAATGAAAAACTGTTTTTT.

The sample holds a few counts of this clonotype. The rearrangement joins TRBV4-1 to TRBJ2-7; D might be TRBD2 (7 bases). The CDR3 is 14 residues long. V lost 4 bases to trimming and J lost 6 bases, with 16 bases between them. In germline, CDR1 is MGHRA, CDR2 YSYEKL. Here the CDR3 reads CASSPWGGGAEQYF. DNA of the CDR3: TGCGCCAGCAGCCCCTGGGGAGGGGGTGCCGAGCAGTACTTC.

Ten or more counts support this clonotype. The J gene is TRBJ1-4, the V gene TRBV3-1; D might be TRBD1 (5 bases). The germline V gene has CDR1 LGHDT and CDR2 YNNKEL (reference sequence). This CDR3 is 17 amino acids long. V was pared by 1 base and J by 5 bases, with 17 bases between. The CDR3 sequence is CASSQGFYGGGNEKLFF. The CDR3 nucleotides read TGTGCCAGCAGCCAAGGATTTTACGGGGGAGGGAATGAAAAACTGTTTTTT.

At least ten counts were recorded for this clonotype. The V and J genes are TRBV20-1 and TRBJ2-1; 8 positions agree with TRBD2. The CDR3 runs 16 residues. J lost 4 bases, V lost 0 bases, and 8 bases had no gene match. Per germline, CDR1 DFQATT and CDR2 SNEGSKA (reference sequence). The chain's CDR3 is CSARDPVAGIYNEQFF. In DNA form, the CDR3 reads TGCAGTGCTAGAGATCCGGTAGCGGGAATTTACAATGAGCAGTTCTTC.

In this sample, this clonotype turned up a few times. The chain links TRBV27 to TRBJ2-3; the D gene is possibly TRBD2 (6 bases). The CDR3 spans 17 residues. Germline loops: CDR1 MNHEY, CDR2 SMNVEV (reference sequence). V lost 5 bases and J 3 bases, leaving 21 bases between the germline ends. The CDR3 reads CASSMTSSPDLTDTQYF. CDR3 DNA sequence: TGTGCCAGCAGTATGACTAGTAGCCCCGACTTAACAGATACGCAGTATTTT.

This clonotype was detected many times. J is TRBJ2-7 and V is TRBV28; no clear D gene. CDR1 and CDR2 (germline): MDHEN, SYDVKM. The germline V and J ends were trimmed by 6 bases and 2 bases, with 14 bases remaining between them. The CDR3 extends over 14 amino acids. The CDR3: CASSLGGRPYEQYF. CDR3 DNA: TGTGCCAGCAGCCTTGGTGGCAGACCCTACGAGCAGTACTTC.

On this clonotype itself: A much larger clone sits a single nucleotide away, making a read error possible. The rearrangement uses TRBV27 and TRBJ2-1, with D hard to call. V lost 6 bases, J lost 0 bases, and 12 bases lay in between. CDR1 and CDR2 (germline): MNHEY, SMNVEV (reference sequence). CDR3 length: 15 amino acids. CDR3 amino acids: CASRPGRSSYNEQFF. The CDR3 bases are TGTGCCAGCAGGCCCGGACGGAGCTCCTACAATGAGCAGTTCTTC.

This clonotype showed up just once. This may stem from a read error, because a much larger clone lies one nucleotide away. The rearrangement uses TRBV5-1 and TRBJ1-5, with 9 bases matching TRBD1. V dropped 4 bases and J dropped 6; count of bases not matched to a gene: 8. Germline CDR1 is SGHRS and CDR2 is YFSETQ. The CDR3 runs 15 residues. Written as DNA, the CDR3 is TGCGCCAGCAGCCAAACAGGGGGCGGAGGTCAGCCCCAGCATTTT. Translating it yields CASSQTGGGGQPQHF.

CDR3 sequence (DNA): TGTGCCAGCAAGGTAGATTCGAACACCGGGGAGCTGTTTTTT. This codes for CASKVDSNTGELFF. The chain recombines TRBV6-1 with TRBJ2-2, with D unresolved. The CDR3 sequence is 14 residues long. The V and J ends lost 7 bases and 0 bases respectively, with 9 bases between them. Germline CDR1 and CDR2: MNHNS and SASEGT.

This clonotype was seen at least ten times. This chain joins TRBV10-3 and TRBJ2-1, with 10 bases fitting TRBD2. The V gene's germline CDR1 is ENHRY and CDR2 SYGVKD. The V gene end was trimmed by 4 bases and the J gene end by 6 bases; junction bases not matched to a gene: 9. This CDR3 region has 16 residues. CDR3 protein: CAISVPSAGGGNEQFF. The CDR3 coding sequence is TGTGCCATCAGTGTCCCATCAGCGGGAGGGGGCAATGAGCAGTTCTTC.

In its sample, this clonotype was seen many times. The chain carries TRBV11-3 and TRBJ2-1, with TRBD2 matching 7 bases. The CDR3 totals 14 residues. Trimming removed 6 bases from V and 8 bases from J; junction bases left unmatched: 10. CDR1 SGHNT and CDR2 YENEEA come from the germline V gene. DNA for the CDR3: TGTGCCAGCAGTTTGACCTGGACTAGTCATGAGCAGTTCTTC. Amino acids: CASSLTWTSHEQFF.

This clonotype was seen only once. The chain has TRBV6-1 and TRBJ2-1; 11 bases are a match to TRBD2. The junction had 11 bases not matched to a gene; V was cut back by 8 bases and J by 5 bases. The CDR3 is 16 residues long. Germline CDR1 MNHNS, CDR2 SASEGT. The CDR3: CASVLAGGHAHNEQFF. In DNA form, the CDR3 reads TGTGCCAGCGTCCTAGCGGGAGGTCACGCCCACAATGAGCAGTTCTTC.

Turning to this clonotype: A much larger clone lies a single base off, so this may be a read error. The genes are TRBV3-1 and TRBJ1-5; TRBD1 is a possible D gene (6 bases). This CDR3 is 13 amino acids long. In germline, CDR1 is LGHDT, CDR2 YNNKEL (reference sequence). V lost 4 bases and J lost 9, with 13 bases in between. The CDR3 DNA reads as TGTGCCAGCAGCCGGGACACTTCGGCGCCCCAGCATTTT. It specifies CASSRDTSAPQHF.

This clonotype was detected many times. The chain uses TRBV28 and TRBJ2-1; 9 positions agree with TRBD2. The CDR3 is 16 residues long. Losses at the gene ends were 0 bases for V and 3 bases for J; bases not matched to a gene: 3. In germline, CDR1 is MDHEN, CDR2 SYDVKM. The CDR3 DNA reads TGTGCCAGCAGTTTATGGGCTAGCGGGGTCTACAATGAGCAGTTCTTC. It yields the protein CASSLWASGVYNEQFF.

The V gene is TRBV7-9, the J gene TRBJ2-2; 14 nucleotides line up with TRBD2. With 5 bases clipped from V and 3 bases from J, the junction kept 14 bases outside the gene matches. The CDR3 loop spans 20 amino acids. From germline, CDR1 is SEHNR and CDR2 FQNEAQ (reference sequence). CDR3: CASSPPFPGLAGEDTGELFF. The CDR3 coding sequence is TGTGCCAGCAGCCCGCCGTTCCCGGGACTAGCGGGAGAGGACACCGGGGAGCTGTTTTTT.

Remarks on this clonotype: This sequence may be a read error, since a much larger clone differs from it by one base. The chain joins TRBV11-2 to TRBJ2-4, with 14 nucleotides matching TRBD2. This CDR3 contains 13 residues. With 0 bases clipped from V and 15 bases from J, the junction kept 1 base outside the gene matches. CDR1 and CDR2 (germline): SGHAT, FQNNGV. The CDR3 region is CASSLETSGRGYF. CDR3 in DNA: TGTGCCAGCAGCTTAGAGACTAGCGGGAGGGGGTACTTC. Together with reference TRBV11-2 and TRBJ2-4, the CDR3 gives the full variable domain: EAGVAQSPRYKIIEKRQSVAFWCNPISGHATLYWYQQILGQGPKLLIQFQNNGVVDDSQLPKDRFSAERLKGVDSTLKIQPAKLEDSAVYLCASSLETSGRGYFGAGTRLSVL.

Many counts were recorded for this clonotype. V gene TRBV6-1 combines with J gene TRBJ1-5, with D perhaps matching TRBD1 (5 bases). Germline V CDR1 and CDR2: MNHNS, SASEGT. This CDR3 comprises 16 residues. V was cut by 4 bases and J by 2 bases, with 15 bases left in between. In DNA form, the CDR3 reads TGTGCCAGCAGTGGGGCAGGGTCGGTGGGCAATCAGCCCCAGCATTTT. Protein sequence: CASSGAGSVGNQPQHF.

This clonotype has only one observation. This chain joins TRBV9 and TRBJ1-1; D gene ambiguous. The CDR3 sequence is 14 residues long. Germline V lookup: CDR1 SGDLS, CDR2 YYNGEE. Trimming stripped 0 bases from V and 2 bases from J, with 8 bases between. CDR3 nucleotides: TGTGCCAGCAGCGTAGGAGGGTTCAACACTGAAGCTTTCTTT. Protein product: CASSVGGFNTEAFF.

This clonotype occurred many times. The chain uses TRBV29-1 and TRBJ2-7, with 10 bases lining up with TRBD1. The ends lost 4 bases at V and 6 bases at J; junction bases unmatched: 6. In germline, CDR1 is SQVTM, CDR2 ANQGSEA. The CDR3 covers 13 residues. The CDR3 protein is CSVARQGAGEQYF. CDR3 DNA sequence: TGCAGCGTTGCTCGACAGGGGGCGGGCGAGCAGTACTTC.

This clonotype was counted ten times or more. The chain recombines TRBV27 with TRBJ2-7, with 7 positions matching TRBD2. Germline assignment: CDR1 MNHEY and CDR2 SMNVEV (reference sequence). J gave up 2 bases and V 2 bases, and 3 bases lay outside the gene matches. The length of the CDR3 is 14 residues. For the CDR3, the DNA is TGTGCCAGCAGTTTACGCGGGAGTCCCTACGAGCAGTACTTC. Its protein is CASSLRGSPYEQYF.

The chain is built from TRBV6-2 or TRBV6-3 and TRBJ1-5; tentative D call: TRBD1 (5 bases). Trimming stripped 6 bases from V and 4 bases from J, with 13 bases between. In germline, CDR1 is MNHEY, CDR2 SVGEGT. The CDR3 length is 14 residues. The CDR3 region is CASSRVQGNQPQHF. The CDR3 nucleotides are TGTGCCAGCAGCCGAGTCCAGGGAAATCAGCCCCAGCATTTT.

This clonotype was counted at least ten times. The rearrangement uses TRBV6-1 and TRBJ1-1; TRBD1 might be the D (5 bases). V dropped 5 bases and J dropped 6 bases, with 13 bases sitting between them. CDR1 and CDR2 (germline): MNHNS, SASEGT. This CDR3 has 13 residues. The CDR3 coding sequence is TGTGCCAGCAGTTATGGGGGTGGGCCTGAAGCTTTCTTT. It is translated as CASSYGGGPEAFF.

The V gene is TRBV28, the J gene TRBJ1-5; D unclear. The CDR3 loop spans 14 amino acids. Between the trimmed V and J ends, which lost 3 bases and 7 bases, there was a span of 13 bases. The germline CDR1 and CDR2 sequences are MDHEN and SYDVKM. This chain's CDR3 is CASSFSGVEQPQHF. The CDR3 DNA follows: TGTGCCAGCAGTTTCTCCGGGGTGGAGCAGCCCCAGCATTTT. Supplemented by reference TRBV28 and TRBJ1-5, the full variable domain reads DVKVTQSSRYLVKRTGEKVFLECVQDMDHENMFWYRQDPGLGLRLIYFSYDVKMKEKGDIPEGYSVSREKKERFSLILESASTNQTSMYLCASSFSGVEQPQHFGDGTRLSIL.

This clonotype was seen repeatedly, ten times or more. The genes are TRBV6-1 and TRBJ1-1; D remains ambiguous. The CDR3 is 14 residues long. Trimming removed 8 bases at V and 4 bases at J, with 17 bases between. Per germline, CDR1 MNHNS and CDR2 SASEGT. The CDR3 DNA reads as TGTGCCAGCTCCTTAACCGGGTCCCGCACTGAAGCTTTCTTT. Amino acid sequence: CASSLTGSRTEAFF.